The entry below describes one T cell receptor beta chain. Its antigen is currently unknown. The data are from a study of T cells after posttransplantation cyclophosphamide. Germline CDR1 KGHSH, CDR2 LQKENI. V lost 3 bases, J lost 3 bases, and 9 bases stayed unmatched. CDR3 size: 17 residues. Data came from immunoSEQ multiplex PCR; TCRdb stores just in-frame clones and leaves some out. The sample holds roughly 15,000 clones, approximately 80% seen once. Sampled 1 year posttransplant, controls received myeloablative marrow transplants, methotrexate and a calcineurin inhibitor. Study-wide results and limits: Recipient CMV seropositivity and CMV reactivation strongly tracked TRB clonality. Blood and skin or GI T cell repertoires showed limited TRB overlap. Donor CD8+ memory clones often dominated recipient blood repertoires at later times.

This clonotype was sampled from a male patient between 25 and 39 years old who received an allogeneic stem cell transplant from an unrelated donor, was CMV-positive, and had acute and chronic GVHD. Some T cells here may be from the graft donor. Sequenced material: PBMCs, taken 430 to 450 days after allogeneic stem cell transplant with calcineurin inhibitor and methotrexate. The rearrangement joins TRBV18 to TRBJ1-3, with 9 nucleotides matching TRBD1. The CDR3 sequence: CASSPLPGQGGGNTIYF. CDR3 sequence (DNA): TGTGCCAGCTCACCTCTTCCGGGACAGGGCGGTGGAAACACCATATATTTT.